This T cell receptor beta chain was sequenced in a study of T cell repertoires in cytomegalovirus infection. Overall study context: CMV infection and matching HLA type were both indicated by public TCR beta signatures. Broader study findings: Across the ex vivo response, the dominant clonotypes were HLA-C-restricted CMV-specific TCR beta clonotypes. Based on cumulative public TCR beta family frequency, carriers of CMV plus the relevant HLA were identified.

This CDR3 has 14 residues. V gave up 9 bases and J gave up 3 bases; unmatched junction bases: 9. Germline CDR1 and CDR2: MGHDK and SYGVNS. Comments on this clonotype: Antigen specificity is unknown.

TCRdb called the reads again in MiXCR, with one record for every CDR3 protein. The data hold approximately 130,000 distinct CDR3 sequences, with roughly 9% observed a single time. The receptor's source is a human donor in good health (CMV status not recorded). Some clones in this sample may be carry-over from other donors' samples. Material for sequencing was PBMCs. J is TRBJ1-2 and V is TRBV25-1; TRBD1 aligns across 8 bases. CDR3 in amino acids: CARSLKQGDYGYTF. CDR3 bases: TGTGCCAGGAGCCTGAAACAGGGGGACTATGGCTACACCTTC.